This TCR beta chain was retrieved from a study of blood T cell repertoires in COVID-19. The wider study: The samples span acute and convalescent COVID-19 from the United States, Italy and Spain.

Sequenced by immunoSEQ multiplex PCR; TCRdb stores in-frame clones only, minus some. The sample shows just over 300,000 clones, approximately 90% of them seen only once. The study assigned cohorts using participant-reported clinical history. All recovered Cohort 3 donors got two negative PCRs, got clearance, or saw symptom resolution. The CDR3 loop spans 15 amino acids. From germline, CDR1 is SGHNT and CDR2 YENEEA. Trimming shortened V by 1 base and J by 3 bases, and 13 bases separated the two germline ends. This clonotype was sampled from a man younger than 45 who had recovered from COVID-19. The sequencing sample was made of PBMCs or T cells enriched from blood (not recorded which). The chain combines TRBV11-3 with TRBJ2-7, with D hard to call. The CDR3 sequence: CASSLALEFHYEQYF. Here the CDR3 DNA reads TGTGCCAGCAGCTTAGCTCTAGAATTTCACTACGAGCAGTACTTC.